This is a list of T cell receptor beta chains from one sample in a study of cytomegalovirus exposure and HLA in healthy donors. Here immunoSEQ multiplex PCR was the method, and the copy in TCRdb shows in-frame clones only, minus some. Here the sample spans 38,000 or so clones, around 93% being singletons. Sequenced material: PBMCs. Source of these receptors: a man aged 18 to 30 in good health and CMV-seronegative. CDR3s include the opening cysteine and the closing phenylalanine or tryptophan. The D gene is left open where the match is weak. Expanded clones are given a class, and other clones once, few, many or no size at all.

CASSSGLATQYF	TGTGCCAGCAGCTCCGGACTAGCTACGCAGTATTTT	-	TRBD2	TRBV7-6	TRBJ2-3
CASSYIDRGTNEKLFF	TGTGCCAGCAGTTACATCGACAGGGGCACTAATGAAAAACTGTTTTTT	-	TRBD1	TRBV6-5	TRBJ1-4
CASSLERGIPYEQYF	TGTGCCAGCAGCTTAGAGCGGGGGATCCCCTACGAGCAGTACTTC	-	TRBD2	TRBV11-2	TRBJ2-7
CASSWGLAGGQNTGELFF	TGCGCCAGCAGCTGGGGACTAGCGGGAGGGCAGAACACCGGGGAGCTGTTTTTT	-	TRBD2	TRBV5-1	TRBJ2-2
CASSWSSGGSYEQYF	TGTGCCAGCAGTTGGTCTAGCGGGGGGAGTTACGAGCAGTACTTC	-	TRBD2	TRBV27	TRBJ2-7
CASSLWTISSVEKLFF	TGTGCCAGCAGTTTATGGACAATATCATCGGTTGAAAAACTGTTTTTT	-	-	TRBV28	TRBJ1-4
CASSLDPRGMAEAFF	TGTGCCAGCAGCTTAGATCCACGGGGGATGGCTGAAGCTTTCTTT	-	-	TRBV11-2	TRBJ1-1
CASSSDSYTEAFF	TGTGCCAGCAGCTCGGACAGTTACACTGAAGCTTTCTTT	-	-	TRBV7-3	TRBJ1-1
CAISPGGTGEQYF	TGTGCCATCAGCCCGGGAGGGACCGGCGAGCAGTACTTC	few	TRBD2	TRBV10-3	TRBJ2-7
CASSLQAQPQHF	TGTGCCAGCAGTCTACAGGCTCAGCCCCAGCATTTT	-	-	TRBV7-9	TRBJ1-5
CASSFTARLREQYF	TGTGCCAGCAGTTTTACAGCTCGGCTACGCGAGCAGTACTTC	-	-	TRBV28	TRBJ2-7
CASSLAGTVSYEQYF	TGTGCCAGCAGCTTAGCGGGGACAGTCTCCTACGAGCAGTACTTC	once	TRBD1	TRBV11-1	TRBJ2-7
CATAAQGGQETQYF	TGTGCCACCGCGGCGCAGGGTGGGCAAGAGACCCAGTACTTC	-	-	TRBV6-6	TRBJ2-5
CASSLANEGDTQYF	TGCGCCAGCAGCTTGGCCAACGAGGGAGATACGCAGTATTTT	-	-	TRBV5-1	TRBJ2-3
CASSSGQLRVGELFF	TGTGCCAGCAGCTCCGGACAGCTCCGGGTCGGGGAGCTGTTTTTT	-	-	TRBV5-8	TRBJ2-2
CASSSRGSYEQYF	TGTGCCAGCAGCTCACGGGGTTCCTACGAGCAGTACTTC	-	-	TRBV5-4	TRBJ2-7
CASSRDTTETQYF	TGCGCCAGCAGCAGGGACACCACAGAGACCCAGTACTTC	-	-	TRBV5-1	TRBJ2-5
CASSDQEFTEAFF	TGTGCCAGCAGTGACCAAGAGTTCACTGAAGCTTTCTTT	-	-	TRBV2	TRBJ1-1
CASNLQGAGETQYF	TGTGCCAGCAACTTACAGGGGGCTGGGGAGACCCAGTACTTC	-	TRBD1	TRBV9	TRBJ2-5
CASSFLAGVLYNEQFF	TGTGCCAGCAGCTTTCTAGCGGGGGTTTTATACAATGAGCAGTTCTTC	-	TRBD2	TRBV7-9	TRBJ2-1
CASRPRAGVTGELFF	TGTGCCAGTAGGCCCCGAGCGGGGGTGACCGGGGAGCTGTTTTTT	-	TRBD2	TRBV19	TRBJ2-2
CASSLSTGRHGYTF	TGTGCCAGCAGCTTGTCGACAGGGAGGCATGGCTACACCTTC	-	TRBD1	TRBV7-2	TRBJ1-2
CASSIGQGRYF	TGTGCCAGTAGTATTGGACAGGGAAGGTACTTC	-	TRBD1	TRBV19	TRBJ2-4
CASSDLRWPGYGYTF	TGTGCCAGCAGTGACCTCAGGTGGCCAGGCTATGGCTACACCTTC	-	-	TRBV6-4	TRBJ1-2
CASSLGHTPEAFF	TGTGCCAGCAGCTTGGGACACACACCTGAAGCTTTCTTT	-	-	TRBV5-6	TRBJ1-1
CASSLRREATYEQYF	TGTGCCAGCTCACTACGGAGGGAGGCTACCTACGAGCAGTACTTC	-	-	TRBV18	TRBJ2-7
CASSLGTVGNTIYF	TGCGCCAGCAGCCTAGGGACAGTAGGAAACACCATATATTTT	-	TRBD1	TRBV5-1	TRBJ1-3
CASSLAPGRTDTQYF	TGCGCCAGCAGCTTGGCTCCCGGCAGGACAGATACGCAGTATTTT	-	-	TRBV5-1	TRBJ2-3
CATGEFNSGNTIYF	TGTGCCACCGGGGAGTTCAACTCTGGAAACACCATATATTTT	-	-	TRBV28	TRBJ1-3
CASSLGASGGFQETQYF	TGTGCCAGCAGCTTAGGGGCTAGCGGGGGCTTCCAAGAGACCCAGTACTTC	-	TRBD2	TRBV11-2	TRBJ2-5
CASSLPCVGGKDEQYF	TGTGCCAGCAGTTTACCCTGCGTCGGAGGGAAGGACGAGCAGTACTTC	-	-	TRBV27	TRBJ2-7
CASSLEGWSYEQYF	TGTGCCAGCAGCTTGGAGGGGTGGTCCTACGAGCAGTACTTC	-	-	TRBV5-4	TRBJ2-7
CASKGEGETQYF	TGCGCCAGCAAGGGGGAAGGGGAGACCCAGTACTTC	-	-	TRBV5-1	TRBJ2-5
CASSVGMAENLRAFF	TGTGCCAGCAGCGTAGGGATGGCGGAGAACCTAAGAGCTTTCTTT	-	-	TRBV9	TRBJ1-1
CASSLGAGGGKNIQYF	TGTGCCAGCAGCTTGGGGGCAGGGGGCGGCAAAAACATTCAGTACTTC	-	TRBD1	TRBV5-4	TRBJ2-4
CASSPEAGGYEQYF	TGTGCCAGCTCACCTGAGGCAGGGGGCTACGAGCAGTACTTC	-	TRBD1	TRBV18	TRBJ2-7
CATRGQYQETQYF	TGTGCCACCAGGGGACAGTACCAAGAGACCCAGTACTTC	-	TRBD1	TRBV19	TRBJ2-5
CASSLRFYLGGPSYEQYF	TGTGCCAGCAGCTTACGGTTTTATTTAGGGGGACCTTCTTACGAGCAGTACTTC	-	-	TRBV7-3	TRBJ2-7
CASSHQARQGTEAFF	TGTGCCAGCAGCCATCAGGCCAGACAGGGGACTGAAGCTTTCTTT	-	TRBD1	TRBV7-2	TRBJ1-1
CASARDRGPSGELFF	TGCGCCAGCGCTAGGGACAGGGGGCCATCCGGGGAGCTGTTTTTT	-	TRBD1	TRBV5-1	TRBJ2-2
CASSYPGGDPSPLHF	TGCGCCAGCAGCTACCCAGGGGGCGATCCTTCACCCCTCCACTTT	-	TRBD1	TRBV4-1	TRBJ1-6
CASRPRGSSYNEQFF	TGTGCCAGCAGGCCTCGGGGGAGCTCCTACAATGAGCAGTTCTTC	-	-	TRBV6-5	TRBJ2-1
CASSLGSGETQYF	TGTGCCAGCAGTTTAGGGTCGGGAGAGACCCAGTACTTC	-	-	TRBV27	TRBJ2-5
CASSQLTGVTDTQYF	TGTGCCAGCAGCCAATTAACAGGGGTTACAGATACGCAGTATTTT	-	TRBD1	TRBV6-5	TRBJ2-3
CASSLRAGLSTDTQYF	TGTGCCAGCAGCTTAAGGGCGGGACTCAGCACAGATACGCAGTATTTT	-	-	TRBV7-2	TRBJ2-3
CASSFEGTGNTIYF	TGCGCCAGCAGCTTTGAGGGTACTGGAAACACCATATATTTT	-	-	TRBV5-1	TRBJ1-3
CASSDEVSNGYTF	TGTGCCAGCAGTGACGAGGTCTCCAACGGCTACACCTTC	-	-	TRBV11-2	TRBJ1-2